This T cell receptor (beta chain) stems from a study of shared clonotypes between healthy human individuals. Original analysis: Filtering differed for immunoSEQ, which gave only junction sequences without quality scores. The data were produced by immunoSEQ multiplex PCR, yet TCRdb's version contains in-frame clones alone and is incomplete. V, J and clone size are those of that table, while D and trimming were read from the DNA. The data contain 2.5 million or so clones, more than 80% of them singletons. Sequencing used naive CD4+ T cells sorted from blood. Subset specified: CD45RA+ positively selected. The clonotype originates from a man aged 18 to 30 in good health.

The CDR3 coding sequence is TGTGCCAGCAGCTCCATAGCGGGATCCTACAATGAGCAGTTCTTC. Its protein is CASSSIAGSYNEQFF. The rearrangement joins TRBV5-4 to TRBJ2-1, with TRBD2 matching 8 bases. This CDR3 is built from 15 residues. The J segment lost 1 base and the V segment lost 3 bases, leaving 3 bases of the junction unmatched. Per the germline V gene, CDR1 is SGHNT and CDR2 is YYREEE (reference sequence).